Below, one TCR beta chain is given with its context. The antigen is unknown. This record comes from a study of cytomegalovirus exposure and HLA in healthy donors. Findings and caveats of the study: Researchers reported in a later analysis that a missense DCLRE1C variant was tied to TCR beta V- and J-gene trimming.

The CDR3 runs to 11 residues. V dropped 0 bases and J dropped 5 bases, with 2 bases sitting between them. Germline V lookup: CDR1 SGHDT, CDR2 YYEEEE. The PCR employed 60 Vbeta primers together with 13 Jbeta primers. Profiled with immunoSEQ multiplex PCR; TCRdb holds only in-frame clones, not every one. This table has about 130,000 clones, about four fifths appearing once. The V call is TRBV5-6, the J call TRBJ2-5; D is unresolved. Specimen: PBMCs. This receptor was taken from a middle-aged woman in good health and CMV-seronegative. CDR3 DNA: TGTGCCAGCAGCTTGGCTGAGACCCAGTACTTC. Its protein is CASSLAETQYF.